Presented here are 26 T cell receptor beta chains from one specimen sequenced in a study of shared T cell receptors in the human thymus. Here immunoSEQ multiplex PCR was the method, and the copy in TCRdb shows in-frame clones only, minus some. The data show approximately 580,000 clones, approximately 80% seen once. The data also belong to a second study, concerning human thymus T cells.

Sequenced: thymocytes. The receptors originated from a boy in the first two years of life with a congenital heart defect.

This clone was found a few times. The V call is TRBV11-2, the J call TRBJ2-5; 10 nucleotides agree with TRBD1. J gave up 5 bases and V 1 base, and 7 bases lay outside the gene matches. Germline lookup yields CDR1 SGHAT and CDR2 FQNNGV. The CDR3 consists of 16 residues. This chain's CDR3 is CASSLGQGARGETQYF. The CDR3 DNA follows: TGTGCCAGCAGCTTAGGACAGGGGGCCCGAGGGGAGACCCAGTACTTC.

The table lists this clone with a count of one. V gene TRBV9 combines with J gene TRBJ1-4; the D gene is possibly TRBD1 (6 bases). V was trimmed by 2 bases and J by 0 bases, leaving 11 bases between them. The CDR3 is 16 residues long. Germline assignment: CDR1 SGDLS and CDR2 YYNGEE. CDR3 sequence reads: CASSVGGGATNEKLFF. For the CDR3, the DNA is TGTGCCAGCAGCGTTGGGGGCGGAGCAACTAATGAAAAACTGTTTTTT.

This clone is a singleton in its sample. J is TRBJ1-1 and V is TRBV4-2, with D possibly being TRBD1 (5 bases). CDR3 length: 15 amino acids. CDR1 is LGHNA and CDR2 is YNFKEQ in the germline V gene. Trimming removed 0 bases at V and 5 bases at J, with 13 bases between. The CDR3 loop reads CASSQEGGVGTEAFF. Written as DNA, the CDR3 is TGTGCCAGCAGCCAAGAGGGGGGGGTAGGGACTGAAGCTTTCTTT.

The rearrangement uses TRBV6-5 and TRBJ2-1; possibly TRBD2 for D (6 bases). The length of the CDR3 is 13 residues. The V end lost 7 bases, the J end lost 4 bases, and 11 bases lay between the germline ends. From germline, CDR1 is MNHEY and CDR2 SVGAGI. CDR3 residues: CASKEGRYNEQFF. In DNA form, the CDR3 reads TGTGCCAGCAAGGAGGGACGGTACAATGAGCAGTTCTTC.

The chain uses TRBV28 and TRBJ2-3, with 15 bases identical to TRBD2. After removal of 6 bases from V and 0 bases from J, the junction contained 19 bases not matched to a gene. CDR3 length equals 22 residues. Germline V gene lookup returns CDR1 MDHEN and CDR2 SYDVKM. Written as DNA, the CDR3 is TGTGCCAGCAGGGGGAAGGGGTTGACCGGGACTAGCGGGAGGACTAGCACAGATACGCAGTATTTT. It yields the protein CASRGKGLTGTSGRTSTDTQYF.

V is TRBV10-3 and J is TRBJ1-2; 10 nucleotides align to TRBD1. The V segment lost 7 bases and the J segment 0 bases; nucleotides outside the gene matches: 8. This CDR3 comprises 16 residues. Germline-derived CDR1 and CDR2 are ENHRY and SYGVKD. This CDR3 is CAITIGQGDSNYGYTF. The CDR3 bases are TGTGCCATCACCATAGGACAGGGGGATTCTAACTATGGCTACACCTTC.

The CDR3 protein is CASSTLAGGSNEQFF. The CDR3 region has the DNA TGTGCCAGCAGTACCCTAGCGGGAGGTAGCAACGAGCAGTTCTTC. This chain joins TRBV2 and TRBJ2-1; 11 bases match TRBD2. CDR1 SNHLY and CDR2 FYNNEI come from the germline V gene. CDR3 length: 15 amino acids. V shed 5 bases and J 10 bases; nucleotides not matched to a gene: 10. Drawing the rest from reference TRBV2 and TRBJ2-1, the complete variable domain is EPEVTQTPSHQVTQMGQEVILRCVPISNHLYFYWYRQILGQKVEFLVSFYNNEISEKSEIFDDQFSVERPDGSNFTLKIRSTKLEDSAMYFCASSTLAGGSNEQFFGPGTRLTVL.

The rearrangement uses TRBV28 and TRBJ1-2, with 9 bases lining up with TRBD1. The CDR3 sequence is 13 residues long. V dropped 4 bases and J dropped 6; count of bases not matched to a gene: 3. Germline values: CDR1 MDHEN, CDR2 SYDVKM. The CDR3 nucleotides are TGTGCCAGCAGTTGGGACAGGGTAGATGGCTACACCTTC. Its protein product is CASSWDRVDGYTF.

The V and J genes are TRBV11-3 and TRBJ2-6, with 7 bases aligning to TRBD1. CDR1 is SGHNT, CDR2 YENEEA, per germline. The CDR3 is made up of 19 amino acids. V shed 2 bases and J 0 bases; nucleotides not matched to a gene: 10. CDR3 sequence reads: CASSLKGGQGDSGANVLTF. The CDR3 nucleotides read TGTGCCAGCAGCTTAAAGGGTGGCCAGGGGGACTCTGGGGCCAACGTCCTGACTTTC.

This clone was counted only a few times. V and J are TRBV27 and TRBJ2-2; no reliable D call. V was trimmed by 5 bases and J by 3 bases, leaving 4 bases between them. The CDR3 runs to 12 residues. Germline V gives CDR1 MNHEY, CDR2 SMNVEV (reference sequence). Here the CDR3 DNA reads TGTGCCAGCAGTCTCCACACCGGGGAGCTGTTTTTT. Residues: CASSLHTGELFF.

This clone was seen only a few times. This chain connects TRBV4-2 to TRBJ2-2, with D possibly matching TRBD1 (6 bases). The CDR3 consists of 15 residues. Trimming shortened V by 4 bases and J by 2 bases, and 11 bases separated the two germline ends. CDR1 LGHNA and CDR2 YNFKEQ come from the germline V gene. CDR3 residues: CASSLNRDNTGELFF. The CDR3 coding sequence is TGTGCCAGCAGCCTTAACAGGGATAACACCGGGGAGCTGTTTTTT.

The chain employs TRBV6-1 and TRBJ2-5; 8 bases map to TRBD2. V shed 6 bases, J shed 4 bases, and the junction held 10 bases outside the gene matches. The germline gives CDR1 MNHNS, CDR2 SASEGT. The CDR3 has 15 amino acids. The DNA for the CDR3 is TGTGCCAGCAGCGCGCTGGGACTAGGCGGAGAGACCCAGTACTTC. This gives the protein CASSALGLGGETQYF.

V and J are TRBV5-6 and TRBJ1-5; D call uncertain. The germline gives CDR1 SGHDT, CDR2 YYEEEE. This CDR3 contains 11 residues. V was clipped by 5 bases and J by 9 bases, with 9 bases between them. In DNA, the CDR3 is TGTGCCAGCAGTTTATTTCGGCCCCAGCATTTT. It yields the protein CASSLFRPQHF.

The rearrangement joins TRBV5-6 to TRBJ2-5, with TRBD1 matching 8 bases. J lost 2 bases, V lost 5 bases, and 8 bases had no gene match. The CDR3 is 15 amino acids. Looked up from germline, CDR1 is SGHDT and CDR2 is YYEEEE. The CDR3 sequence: CASSPTGGKQETQYF. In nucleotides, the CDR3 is TGTGCCAGCAGTCCCACAGGGGGAAAACAAGAGACCCAGTACTTC.

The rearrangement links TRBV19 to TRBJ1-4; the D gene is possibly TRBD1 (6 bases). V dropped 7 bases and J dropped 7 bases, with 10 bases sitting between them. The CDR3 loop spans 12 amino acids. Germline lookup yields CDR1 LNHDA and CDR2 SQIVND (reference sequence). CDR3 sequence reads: CASNRAGEKLFF. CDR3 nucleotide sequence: TGTGCCAGTAACAGGGCCGGTGAAAAACTGTTTTTT.

Here the CDR3 reads CASSRTGQGEQYF. The CDR3 bases are TGTGCCAGCAGTAGGACAGGCCAGGGCGAGCAGTACTTC. The rearrangement joins TRBV28 to TRBJ2-7, with 7 positions matching TRBD1. This CDR3 spans 13 amino acids. Germline-derived CDR1 and CDR2 are MDHEN and SYDVKM. J was trimmed by 6 bases and V by 5 bases; bases with no gene match: 7. Supplemented by reference TRBV28 and TRBJ2-7, the full variable domain reads DVKVTQSSRYLVKRTGEKVFLECVQDMDHENMFWYRQDPGLGLRLIYFSYDVKMKEKGDIPEGYSVSREKKERFSLILESASTNQTSMYLCASSRTGQGEQYFGPGTRLTVT.

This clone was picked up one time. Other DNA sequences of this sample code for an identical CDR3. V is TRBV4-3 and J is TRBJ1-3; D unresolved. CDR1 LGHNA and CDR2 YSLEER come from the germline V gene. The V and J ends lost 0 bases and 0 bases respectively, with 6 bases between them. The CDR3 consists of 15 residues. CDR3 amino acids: CASSQDRSSGNTIYF. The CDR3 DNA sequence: TGCGCCAGCAGCCAAGATCGTTCCTCTGGAAACACCATATATTTT.

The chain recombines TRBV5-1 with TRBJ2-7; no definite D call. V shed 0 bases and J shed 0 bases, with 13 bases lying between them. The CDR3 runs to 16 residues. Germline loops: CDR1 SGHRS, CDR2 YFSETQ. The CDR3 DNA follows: TGCGCCAGCAGCTTGGCGCCAGCGAGCTACTCCTACGAGCAGTACTTC. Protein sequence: CASSLAPASYSYEQYF. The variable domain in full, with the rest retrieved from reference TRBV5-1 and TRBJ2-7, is KAGVTQTPRYLIKTRGQQVTLSCSPISGHRSVSWYQQTPGQGLQFLFEYFSETQRNKGNFPGRFSGRQFSNSRSEMNVSTLELGDSALYLCASSLAPASYSYEQYFGPGTRLTVT.

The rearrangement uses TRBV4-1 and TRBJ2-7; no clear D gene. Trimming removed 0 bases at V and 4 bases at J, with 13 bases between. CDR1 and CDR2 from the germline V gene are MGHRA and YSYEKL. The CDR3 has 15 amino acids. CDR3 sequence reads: CASSQDRPNPYEQYF. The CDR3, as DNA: TGCGCCAGCAGCCAAGACAGGCCCAATCCTTACGAGCAGTACTTC.

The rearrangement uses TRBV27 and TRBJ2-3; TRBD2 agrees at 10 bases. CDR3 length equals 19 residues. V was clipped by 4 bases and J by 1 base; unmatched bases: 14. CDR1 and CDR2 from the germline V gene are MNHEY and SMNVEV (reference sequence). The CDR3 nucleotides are TGTGCCAGCAGTTCGGACAGGGAGGAGCGGGAGGGGTGCACAGATACGCAGTATTTT. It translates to CASSSDREEREGCTDTQYF.

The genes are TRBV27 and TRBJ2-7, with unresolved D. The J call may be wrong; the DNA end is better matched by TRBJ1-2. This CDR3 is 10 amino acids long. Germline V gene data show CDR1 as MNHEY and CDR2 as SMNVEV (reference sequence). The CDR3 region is CASRPRDYTF. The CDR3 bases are TGTGCCAGCAGACCCCGGGACTACACCTTC.

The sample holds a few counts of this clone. For the CDR3, the DNA is TGTGCCAGCAGTCCCGCAAGCGGGAGGATCTACAATGAGCAGTTCTTC. This sequence encodes CASSPASGRIYNEQFF. The chain uses TRBV27 and TRBJ2-1; 9 bases agree with TRBD2. CDR3 length: 16 amino acids. The V segment lost 5 bases and the J segment 3 bases; nucleotides outside the gene matches: 8. In germline, CDR1 is MNHEY, CDR2 SMNVEV (reference sequence).

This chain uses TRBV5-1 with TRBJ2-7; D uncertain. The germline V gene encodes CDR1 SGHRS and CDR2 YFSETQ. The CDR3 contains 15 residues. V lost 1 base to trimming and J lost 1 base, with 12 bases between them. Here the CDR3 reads CASSLNPRGSYEQYF. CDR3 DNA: TGCGCCAGCAGCTTGAATCCTAGAGGTTCCTACGAGCAGTACTTC.

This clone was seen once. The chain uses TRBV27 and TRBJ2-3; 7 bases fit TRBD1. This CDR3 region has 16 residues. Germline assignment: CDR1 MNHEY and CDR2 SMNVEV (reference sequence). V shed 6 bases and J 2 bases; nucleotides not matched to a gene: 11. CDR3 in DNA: TGTGCCAGCAGCCGAGTCCGGGACAGAGTCACAGATACGCAGTATTTT. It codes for CASSRVRDRVTDTQYF.

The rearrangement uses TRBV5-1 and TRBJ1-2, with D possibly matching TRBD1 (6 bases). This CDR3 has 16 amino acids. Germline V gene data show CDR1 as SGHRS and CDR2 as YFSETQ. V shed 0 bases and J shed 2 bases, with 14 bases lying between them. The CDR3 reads CASSLVQGNSNYGYTF. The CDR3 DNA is TGCGCCAGCAGCTTGGTTCAGGGGAACTCGAACTATGGCTACACCTTC.

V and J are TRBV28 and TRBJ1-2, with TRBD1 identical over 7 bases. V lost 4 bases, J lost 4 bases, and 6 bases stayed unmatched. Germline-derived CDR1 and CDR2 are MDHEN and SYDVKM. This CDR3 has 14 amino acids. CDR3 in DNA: TGTGCCAGCAGTTCCAGGGGGGTACGCTATGGCTACACCTTC. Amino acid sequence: CASSSRGVRYGYTF.